This TCR beta chain was observed in a study of cytomegalovirus exposure and HLA in healthy donors. On this clone: Antigen: not known.

The ends lost 4 bases at V and 0 bases at J; junction bases unmatched: 14. This CDR3 is built from 20 residues. The germline V gene has CDR1 MDHEN and CDR2 SYDVKM. Both 60 Vbeta primers and 13 Jbeta primers went into the PCR. Some clones are missing from TCRdb's copy, which holds only in-frame ones; the method was immunoSEQ multiplex PCR. This table holds tens of thousands of clones. Findings and limits, study-wide: Fewer N-insertions than the roughly 600-donor mean were reportedly shown by an Asian-associated ancestry cluster in a later analysis.

This chain joins TRBV28 and TRBJ1-5; 11 bases map to TRBD1. The receptor was isolated from a woman between 35 and 50 years old in good health and CMV-seropositive. Material for sequencing was PBMCs. CDR3 DNA sequence: TGTGCCAGCAGTTCCGCCGGGACAGGGGGAGACTCTTATAGCAATCAGCCCCAGCATTTT. Its protein product is CASSSAGTGGDSYSNQPQHF.